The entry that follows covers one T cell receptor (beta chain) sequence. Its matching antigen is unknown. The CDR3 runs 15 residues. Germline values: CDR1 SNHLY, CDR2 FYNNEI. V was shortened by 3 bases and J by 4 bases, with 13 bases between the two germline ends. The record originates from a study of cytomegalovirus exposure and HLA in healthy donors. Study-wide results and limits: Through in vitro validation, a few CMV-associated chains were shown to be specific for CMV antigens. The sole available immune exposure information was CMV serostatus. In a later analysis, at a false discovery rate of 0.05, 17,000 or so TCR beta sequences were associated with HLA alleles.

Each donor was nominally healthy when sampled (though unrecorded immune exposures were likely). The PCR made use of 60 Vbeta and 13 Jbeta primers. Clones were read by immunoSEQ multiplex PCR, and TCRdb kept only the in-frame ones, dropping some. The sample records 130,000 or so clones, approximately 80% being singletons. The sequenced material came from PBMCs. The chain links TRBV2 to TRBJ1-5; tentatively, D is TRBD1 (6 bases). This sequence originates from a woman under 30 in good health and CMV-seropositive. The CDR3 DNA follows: TGTGCCAGCAGTGAGGGCAGGGGTGGGAATCAGCCCCAGCATTTT. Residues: CASSEGRGGNQPQHF.